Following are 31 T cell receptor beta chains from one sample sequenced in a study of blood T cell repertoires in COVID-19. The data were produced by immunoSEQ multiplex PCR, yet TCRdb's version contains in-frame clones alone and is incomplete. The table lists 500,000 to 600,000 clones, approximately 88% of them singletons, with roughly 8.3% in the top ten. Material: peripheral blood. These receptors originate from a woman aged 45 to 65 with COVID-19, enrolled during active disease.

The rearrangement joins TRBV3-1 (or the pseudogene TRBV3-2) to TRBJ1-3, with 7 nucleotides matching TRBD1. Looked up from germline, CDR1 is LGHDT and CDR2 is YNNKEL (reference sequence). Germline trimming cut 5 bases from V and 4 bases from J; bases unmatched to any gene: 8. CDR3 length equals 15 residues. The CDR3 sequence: CASSYDREKGNTIYF. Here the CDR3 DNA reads TGTGCCAGCAGCTACGACAGGGAGAAGGGAAACACCATATATTTT.

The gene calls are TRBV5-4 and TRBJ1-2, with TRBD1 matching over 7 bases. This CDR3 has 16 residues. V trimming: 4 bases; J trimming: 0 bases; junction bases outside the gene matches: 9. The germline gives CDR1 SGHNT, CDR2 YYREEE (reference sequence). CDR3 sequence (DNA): TGTGCCAGCAGCGAGGGGGCGGCAAAATCTAACTATGGCTACACCTTC. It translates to CASSEGAAKSNYGYTF.

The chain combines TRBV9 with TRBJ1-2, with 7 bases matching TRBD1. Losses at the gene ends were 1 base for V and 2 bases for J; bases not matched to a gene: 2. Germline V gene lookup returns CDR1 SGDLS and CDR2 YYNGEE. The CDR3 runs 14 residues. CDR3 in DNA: TGTGCCAGCAGCGTACAGGGGGTGAACTATGGCTACACCTTC. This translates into CASSVQGVNYGYTF.

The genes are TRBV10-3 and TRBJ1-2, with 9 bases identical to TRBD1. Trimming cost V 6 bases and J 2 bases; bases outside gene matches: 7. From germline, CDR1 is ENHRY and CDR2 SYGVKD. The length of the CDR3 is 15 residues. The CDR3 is CAISFRGQGNYGYTF. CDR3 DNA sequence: TGTGCCATCAGCTTCCGAGGACAGGGGAACTATGGCTACACCTTC.

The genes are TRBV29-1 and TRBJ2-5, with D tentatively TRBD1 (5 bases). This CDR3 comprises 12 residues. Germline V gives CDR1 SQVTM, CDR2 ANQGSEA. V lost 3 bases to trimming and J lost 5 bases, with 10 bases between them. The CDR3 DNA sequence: TGCAGCGTTGATGGGGCTGGGGAGACCCAGTACTTC. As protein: CSVDGAGETQYF. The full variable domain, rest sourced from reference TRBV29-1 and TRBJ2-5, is SAVISQKPSRDICQRGTSLTIQCQVDSQVTMMFWYRQQPGQSLTLIATANQGSEATYESGFVIDKFPISRPNLTFSTLTVSNMSPEDSSIYLCSVDGAGETQYFGPGTRLLVL.

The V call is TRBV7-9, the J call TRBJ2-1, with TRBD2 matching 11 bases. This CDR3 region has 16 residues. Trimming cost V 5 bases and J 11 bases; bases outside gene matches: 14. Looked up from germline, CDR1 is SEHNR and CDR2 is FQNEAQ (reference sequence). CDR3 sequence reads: CASSEPGLAASAKQFF. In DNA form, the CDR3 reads TGTGCCAGCAGCGAGCCGGGACTAGCGGCGTCTGCGAAGCAGTTCTTC.

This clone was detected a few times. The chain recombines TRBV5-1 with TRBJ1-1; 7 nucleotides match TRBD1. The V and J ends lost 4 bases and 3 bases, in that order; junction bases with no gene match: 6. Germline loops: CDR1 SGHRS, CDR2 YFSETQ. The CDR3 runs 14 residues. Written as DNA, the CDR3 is TGCGCCAGCAGCATACAGGGGCAGGACACTGAAGCTTTCTTT. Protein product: CASSIQGQDTEAFF.

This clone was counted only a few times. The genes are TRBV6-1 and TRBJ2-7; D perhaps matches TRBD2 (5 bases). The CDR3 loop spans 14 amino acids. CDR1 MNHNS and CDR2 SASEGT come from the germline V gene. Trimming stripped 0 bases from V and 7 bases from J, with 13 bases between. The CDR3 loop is CASSEARDVGEQYF. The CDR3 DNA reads TGTGCCAGCAGTGAAGCCCGGGATGTTGGAGAGCAGTACTTC.

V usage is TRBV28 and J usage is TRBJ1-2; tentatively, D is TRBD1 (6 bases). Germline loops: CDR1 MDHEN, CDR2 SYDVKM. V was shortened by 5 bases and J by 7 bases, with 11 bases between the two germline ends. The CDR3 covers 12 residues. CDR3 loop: CASSIRQVGYTF. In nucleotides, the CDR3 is TGTGCCAGCAGTATCCGACAGGTTGGCTACACCTTC.

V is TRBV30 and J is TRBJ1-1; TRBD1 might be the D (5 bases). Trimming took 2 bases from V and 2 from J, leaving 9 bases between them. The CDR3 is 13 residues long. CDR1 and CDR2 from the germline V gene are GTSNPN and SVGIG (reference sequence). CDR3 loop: CAWSKGVNTEAFF. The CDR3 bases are TGTGCCTGGAGTAAAGGGGTCAACACTGAAGCTTTCTTT.

Written as DNA, the CDR3 is TGTGCCACCAGCAGAGAGGGCAGAGGGAGAGAAAAACTGTTTTTT. Translating it yields CATSREGRGREKLFF. This chain joins TRBV15 and TRBJ1-4; D unresolved. V was pared by 0 bases and J by 8 bases, with 13 bases between. CDR1 is LNHNV, CDR2 YYDKDF, per germline (reference sequence). There are 15 residues in the CDR3.

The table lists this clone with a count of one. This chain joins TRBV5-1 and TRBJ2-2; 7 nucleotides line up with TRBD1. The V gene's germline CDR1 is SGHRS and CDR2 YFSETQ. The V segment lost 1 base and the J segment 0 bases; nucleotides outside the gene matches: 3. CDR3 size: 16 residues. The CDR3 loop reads CASSLRGGANTGELFF. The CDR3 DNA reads TGCGCCAGCAGCTTGAGAGGGGGCGCGAACACCGGGGAGCTGTTTTTT.

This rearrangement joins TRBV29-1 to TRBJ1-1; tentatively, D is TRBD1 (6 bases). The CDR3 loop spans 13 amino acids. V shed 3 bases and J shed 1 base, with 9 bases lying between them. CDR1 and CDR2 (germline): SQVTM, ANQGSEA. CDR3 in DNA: TGCAGCGTTGAGGACAGCCAGAACACTGAAGCTTTCTTT. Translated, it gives CSVEDSQNTEAFF.

CDR3 DNA: TGTGCCAGCTCGCTAAAGACAGGGGGGTATGAGCAGTTCTTC. The encoded protein is CASSLKTGGYEQFF. The chain links TRBV18 to TRBJ2-1; 9 bases agree with TRBD1. Per the germline V gene, CDR1 is KGHSH and CDR2 is LQKENI. V was clipped by 6 bases and J by 8 bases; unmatched bases: 8. The CDR3 length is 14 residues.

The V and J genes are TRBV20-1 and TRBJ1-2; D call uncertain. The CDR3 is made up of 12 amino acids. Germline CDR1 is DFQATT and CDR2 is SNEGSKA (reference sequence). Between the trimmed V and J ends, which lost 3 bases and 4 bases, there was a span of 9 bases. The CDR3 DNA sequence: TGCAGTGCTAGTCCCGGGGTCTATGGCTACACCTTC. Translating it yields CSASPGVYGYTF.

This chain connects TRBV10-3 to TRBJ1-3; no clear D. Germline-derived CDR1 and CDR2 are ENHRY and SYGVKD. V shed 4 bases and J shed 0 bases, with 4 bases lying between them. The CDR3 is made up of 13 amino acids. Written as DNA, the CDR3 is TGTGCCATCAGTGGAGACTCTGGAAACACCATATATTTT. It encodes CAISGDSGNTIYF.

The CDR3 DNA sequence: TGTGCCAGTAACGCAGGGGGCTCCTACGAGCAGTACTTC. Its translation is CASNAGGSYEQYF. V gene TRBV2 combines with J gene TRBJ2-7; 7 bases line up with TRBD1. Unmatched junction bases numbered 5, after V lost 9 bases and J lost 0 bases. The V gene's germline CDR1 is SNHLY and CDR2 FYNNEI. This CDR3 is 13 amino acids long.

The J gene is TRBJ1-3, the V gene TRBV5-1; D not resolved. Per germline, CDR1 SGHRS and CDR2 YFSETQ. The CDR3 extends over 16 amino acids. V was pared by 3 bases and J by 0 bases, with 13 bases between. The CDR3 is CASSSLLGSSGNTIYF. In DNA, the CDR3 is TGCGCCAGCAGCTCCTTACTAGGGAGCTCTGGAAACACCATATATTTT.

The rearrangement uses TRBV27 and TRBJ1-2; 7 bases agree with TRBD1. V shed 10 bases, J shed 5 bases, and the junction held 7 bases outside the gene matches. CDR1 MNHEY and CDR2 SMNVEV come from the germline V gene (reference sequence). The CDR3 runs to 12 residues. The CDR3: CATRQGWYGYTF. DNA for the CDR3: TGTGCCACCCGACAGGGCTGGTATGGCTACACCTTC.

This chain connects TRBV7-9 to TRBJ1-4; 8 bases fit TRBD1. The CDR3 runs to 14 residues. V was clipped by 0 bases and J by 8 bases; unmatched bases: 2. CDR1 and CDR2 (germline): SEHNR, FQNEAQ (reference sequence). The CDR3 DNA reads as TGTGCCAGCAGCTTAGCCGGACAGGGAGAAAAACTGTTTTTT. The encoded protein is CASSLAGQGEKLFF.

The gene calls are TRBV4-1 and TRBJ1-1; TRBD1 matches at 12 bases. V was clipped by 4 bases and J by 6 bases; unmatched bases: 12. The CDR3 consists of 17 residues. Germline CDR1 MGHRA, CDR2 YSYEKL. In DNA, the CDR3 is TGCGCCAGCAGCCGAGCCGGGACAGGGGGCTTAAGGGCTGAAGCTTTCTTT. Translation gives CASSRAGTGGLRAEAFF.

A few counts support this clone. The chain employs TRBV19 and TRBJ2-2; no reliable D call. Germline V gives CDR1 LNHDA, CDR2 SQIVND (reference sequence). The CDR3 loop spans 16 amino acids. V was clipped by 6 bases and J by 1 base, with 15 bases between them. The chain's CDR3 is CASRPGDLGNTGELFF. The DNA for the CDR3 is TGTGCCAGTAGGCCGGGTGACCTTGGGAACACCGGGGAGCTGTTTTTT. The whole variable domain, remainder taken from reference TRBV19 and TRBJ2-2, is DGGITQSPKYLFRKEGQNVTLSCEQNLNHDAMYWYRQDPGQGLRLIYYSQIVNDFQKGDIAEGYSVSREKKESFPLTVTSAQKNPTAFYLCASRPGDLGNTGELFFGEGSRLTVL.

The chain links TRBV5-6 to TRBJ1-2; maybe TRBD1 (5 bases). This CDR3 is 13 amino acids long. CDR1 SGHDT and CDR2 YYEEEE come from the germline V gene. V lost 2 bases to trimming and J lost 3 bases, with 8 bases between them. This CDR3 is CASSFPGHYGYTF. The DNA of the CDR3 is TGTGCCAGCAGCTTCCCAGGGCACTATGGCTACACCTTC.

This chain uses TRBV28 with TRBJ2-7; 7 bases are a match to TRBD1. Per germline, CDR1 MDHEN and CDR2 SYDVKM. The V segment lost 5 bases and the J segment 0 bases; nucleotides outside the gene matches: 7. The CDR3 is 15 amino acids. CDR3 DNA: TGTGCCAGCAGTCCCCACAGGGGTTTCTCCTACGAGCAGTACTTC. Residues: CASSPHRGFSYEQYF. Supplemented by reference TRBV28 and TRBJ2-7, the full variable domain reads DVKVTQSSRYLVKRTGEKVFLECVQDMDHENMFWYRQDPGLGLRLIYFSYDVKMKEKGDIPEGYSVSREKKERFSLILESASTNQTSMYLCASSPHRGFSYEQYFGPGTRLTVT.

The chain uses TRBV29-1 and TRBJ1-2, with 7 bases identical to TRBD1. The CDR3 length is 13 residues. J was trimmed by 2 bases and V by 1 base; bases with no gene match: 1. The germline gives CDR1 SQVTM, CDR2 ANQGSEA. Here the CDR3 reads CSVEGRGNYGYTF. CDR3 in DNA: TGCAGCGTTGAAGGCAGGGGGAACTATGGCTACACCTTC. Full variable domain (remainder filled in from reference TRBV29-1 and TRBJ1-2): SAVISQKPSRDICQRGTSLTIQCQVDSQVTMMFWYRQQPGQSLTLIATANQGSEATYESGFVIDKFPISRPNLTFSTLTVSNMSPEDSSIYLCSVEGRGNYGYTFGSGTRLTVV.

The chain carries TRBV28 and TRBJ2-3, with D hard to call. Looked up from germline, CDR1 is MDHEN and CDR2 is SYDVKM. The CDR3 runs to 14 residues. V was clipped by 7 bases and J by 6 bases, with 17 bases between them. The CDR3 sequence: CASTVETASDTQYF. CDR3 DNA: TGTGCCAGCACCGTGGAGACCGCGTCCGATACGCAGTATTTT.

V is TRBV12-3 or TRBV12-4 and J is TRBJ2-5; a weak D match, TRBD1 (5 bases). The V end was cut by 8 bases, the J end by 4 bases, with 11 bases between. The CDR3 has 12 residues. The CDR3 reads CASGTGAETQYF. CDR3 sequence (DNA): TGTGCCAGCGGAACTGGGGCAGAGACCCAGTACTTC.

Here the CDR3 DNA reads TGTGCCAGCTTGGGGGGGATCCTTAAAAATACGCAGTATTTT. Translation: CASLGGILKNTQYF. V usage is TRBV6-5 and J usage is TRBJ2-3; 7 bases are shared with TRBD2. This CDR3 is built from 14 residues. Germline-derived CDR1 and CDR2 are MNHEY and SVGAGI. After removal of 8 bases from V and 7 bases from J, the junction contained 12 bases not matched to a gene.

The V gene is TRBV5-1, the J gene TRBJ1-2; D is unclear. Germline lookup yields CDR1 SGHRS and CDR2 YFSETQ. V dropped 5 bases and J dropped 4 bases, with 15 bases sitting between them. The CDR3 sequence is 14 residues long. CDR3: CASSPESGIYGYTF. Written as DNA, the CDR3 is TGCGCCAGCAGTCCGGAGTCCGGGATCTATGGCTACACCTTC.

The CDR3 sequence is CASSLDRNQPQHF. As DNA, the CDR3 is TGTGCCAGCAGCTTAGATAGAAATCAGCCCCAGCATTTT. This chain joins TRBV7-3 and TRBJ1-5; D ambiguous. V was trimmed by 2 bases and J by 4 bases, leaving 6 bases between them. CDR1 SGHTA and CDR2 FQGTGA come from the germline V gene. The CDR3 contains 13 residues.

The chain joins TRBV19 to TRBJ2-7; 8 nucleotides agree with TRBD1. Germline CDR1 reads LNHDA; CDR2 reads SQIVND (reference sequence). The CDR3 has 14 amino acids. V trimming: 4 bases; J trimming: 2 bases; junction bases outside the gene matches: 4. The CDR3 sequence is CASSTQGAAYEQYF. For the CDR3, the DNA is TGTGCCAGTAGTACGCAGGGGGCAGCCTACGAGCAGTACTTC.